Below, one TCR beta chain is given with its context. Repertoires were generated with immunoSEQ multiplex PCR, while TCRdb's copy carries only in-frame clones and drops some. The sample gives 50,000 to 60,000 clones, roughly 84% of which show up once; less than 3.5% is in the top ten. The sample comes from a study of PD-L1 blockade in urothelial cancer. Study-wide context: Every 3 weeks, patients received intravenous atezolizumab 1,200 mg, beginning 2014. The median number of T cells present in blood samples was approximately 140,000. Blood underwent analysis 3 weeks (second dose) and 6 weeks after treatment began.

The germline V and J ends were trimmed by 4 bases and 3 bases, with 9 bases remaining between them. The CDR3 spans 13 residues. Germline V CDR1 and CDR2: MNHNS, SASEGT. This receptor was obtained from a man aged 50-59 years with urothelial cancer. The chain carries TRBV6-1 and TRBJ1-1; D ambiguous. Source: PBMCs, taken around atezolizumab (anti-PD-L1) treatment. DNA for the CDR3: TGTGCCAGCAGTGGCCAGTCCCACACTGAAGCTTTCTTT. The encoded protein is CASSGQSHTEAFF.